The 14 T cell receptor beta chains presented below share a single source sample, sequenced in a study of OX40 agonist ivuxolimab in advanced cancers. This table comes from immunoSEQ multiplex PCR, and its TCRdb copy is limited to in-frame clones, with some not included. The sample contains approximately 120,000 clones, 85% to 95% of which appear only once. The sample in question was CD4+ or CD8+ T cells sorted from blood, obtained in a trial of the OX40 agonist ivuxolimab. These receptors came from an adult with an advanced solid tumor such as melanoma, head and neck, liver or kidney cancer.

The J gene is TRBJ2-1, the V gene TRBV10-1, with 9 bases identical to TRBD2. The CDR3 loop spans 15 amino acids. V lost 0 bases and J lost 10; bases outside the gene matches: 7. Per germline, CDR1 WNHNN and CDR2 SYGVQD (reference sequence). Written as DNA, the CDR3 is TGCGCCAGCAGTGAGTCGGGGGCTAGCGGGACAGAGCAGTTCTTC. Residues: CASSESGASGTEQFF.

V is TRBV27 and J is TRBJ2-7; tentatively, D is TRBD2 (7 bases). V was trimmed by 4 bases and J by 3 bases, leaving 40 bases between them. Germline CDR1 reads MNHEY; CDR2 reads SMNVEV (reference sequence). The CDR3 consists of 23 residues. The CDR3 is CASSSTPRGAKRLHRARHYEQYF. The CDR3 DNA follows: TGTGCCAGCAGTTCTACCCCCCGGGGGGCTAAGCGCTTACACCGGGCCAGACACTACGAGCAGTACTTC.

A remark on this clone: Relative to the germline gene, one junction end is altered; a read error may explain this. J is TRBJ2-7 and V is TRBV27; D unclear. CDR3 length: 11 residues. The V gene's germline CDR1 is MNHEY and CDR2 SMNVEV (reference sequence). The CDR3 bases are TGTGCCAGCCCAAGACCCCATCGGCACCTGTGG. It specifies CASPRPHRHLW.

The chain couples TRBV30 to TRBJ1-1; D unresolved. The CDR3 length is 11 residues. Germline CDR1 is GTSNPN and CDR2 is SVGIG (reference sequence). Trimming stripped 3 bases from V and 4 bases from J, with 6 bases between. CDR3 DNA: TGTGCCTGGAGCCATTTCACTGAAGCTTTCTTT. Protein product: CAWSHFTEAFF.

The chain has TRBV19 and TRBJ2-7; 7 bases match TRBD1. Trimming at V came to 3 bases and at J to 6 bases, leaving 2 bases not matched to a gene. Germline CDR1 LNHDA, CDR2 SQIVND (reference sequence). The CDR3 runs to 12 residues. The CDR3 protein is CASSIKGAEQYF. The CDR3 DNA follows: TGTGCCAGTAGTATTAAGGGGGCCGAGCAGTACTTC. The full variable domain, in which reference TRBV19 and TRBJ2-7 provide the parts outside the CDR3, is DGGITQSPKYLFRKEGQNVTLSCEQNLNHDAMYWYRQDPGQGLRLIYYSQIVNDFQKGDIAEGYSVSREKKESFPLTVTSAQKNPTAFYLCASSIKGAEQYFGPGTRLTVT.

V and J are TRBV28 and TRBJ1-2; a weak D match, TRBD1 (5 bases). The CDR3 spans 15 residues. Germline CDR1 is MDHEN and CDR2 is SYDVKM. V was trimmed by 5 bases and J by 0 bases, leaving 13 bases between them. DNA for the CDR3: TGTGCCAGCAGTGGGCAGCAGGGAACTAACTATGGCTACACCTTC. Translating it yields CASSGQQGTNYGYTF.

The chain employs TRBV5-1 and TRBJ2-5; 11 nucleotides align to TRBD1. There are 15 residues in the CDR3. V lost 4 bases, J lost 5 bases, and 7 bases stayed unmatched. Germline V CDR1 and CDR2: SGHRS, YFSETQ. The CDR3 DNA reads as TGCGCCAGCAGCAGCAGGACAGGGGGCGGGGAGACCCAGTACTTC. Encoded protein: CASSSRTGGGETQYF. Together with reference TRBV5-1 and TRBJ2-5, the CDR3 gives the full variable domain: KAGVTQTPRYLIKTRGQQVTLSCSPISGHRSVSWYQQTPGQGLQFLFEYFSETQRNKGNFPGRFSGRQFSNSRSEMNVSTLELGDSALYLCASSSRTGGGETQYFGPGTRLLVL.

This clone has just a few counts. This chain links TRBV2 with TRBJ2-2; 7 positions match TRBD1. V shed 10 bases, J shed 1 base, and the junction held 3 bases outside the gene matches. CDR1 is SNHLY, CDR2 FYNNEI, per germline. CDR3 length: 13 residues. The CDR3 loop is CAKGQLNTGELFF. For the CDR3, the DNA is TGTGCCAAGGGACAGCTGAACACCGGGGAGCTGTTTTTT.

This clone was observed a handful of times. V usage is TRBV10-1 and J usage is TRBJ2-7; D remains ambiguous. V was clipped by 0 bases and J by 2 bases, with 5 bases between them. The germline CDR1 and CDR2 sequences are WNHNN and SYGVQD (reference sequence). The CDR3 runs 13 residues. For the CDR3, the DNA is TGCGCCAGCAGTGAGTCGGTGGCCTACGAGCAGTACTTC. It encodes CASSESVAYEQYF.

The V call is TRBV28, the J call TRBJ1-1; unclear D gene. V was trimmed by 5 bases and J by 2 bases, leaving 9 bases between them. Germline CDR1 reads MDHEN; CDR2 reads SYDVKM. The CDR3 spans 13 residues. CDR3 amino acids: CASSPRPNTEAFF. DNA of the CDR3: TGTGCCAGCAGTCCTCGACCCAACACTGAAGCTTTCTTT.

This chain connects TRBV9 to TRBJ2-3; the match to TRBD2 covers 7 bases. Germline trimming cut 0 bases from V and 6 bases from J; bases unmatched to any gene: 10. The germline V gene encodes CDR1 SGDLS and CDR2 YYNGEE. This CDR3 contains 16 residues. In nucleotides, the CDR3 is TGTGCCAGCAGCGTAGATTCGGGAGGTACAGCGGATACGCAGTATTTT. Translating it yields CASSVDSGGTADTQYF.

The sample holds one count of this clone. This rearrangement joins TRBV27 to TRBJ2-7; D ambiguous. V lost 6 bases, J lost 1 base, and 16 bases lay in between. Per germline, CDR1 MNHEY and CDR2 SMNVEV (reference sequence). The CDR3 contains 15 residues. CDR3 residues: CASSPIGQASYEQYF. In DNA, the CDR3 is TGTGCCAGCAGCCCCATTGGGCAGGCTTCCTACGAGCAGTACTTC.

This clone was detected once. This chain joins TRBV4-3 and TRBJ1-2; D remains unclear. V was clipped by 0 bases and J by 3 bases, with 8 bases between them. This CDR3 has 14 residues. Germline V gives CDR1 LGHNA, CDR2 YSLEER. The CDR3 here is CASSQDLTHYGYTF. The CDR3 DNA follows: TGCGCCAGCAGCCAAGATCTTACCCACTATGGCTACACCTTC.

CDR3 residues: CASSEQGLSNQPQHF. In nucleotides, the CDR3 is TGTGCCAGCAGTGAACAGGGCCTAAGCAATCAGCCCCAGCATTTT. The chain is built from TRBV2 and TRBJ1-5; a weak D match, TRBD1 (5 bases). CDR1 and CDR2 from the germline V gene are SNHLY and FYNNEI. V lost 2 bases, J lost 1 base, and 9 bases lay in between. The length of the CDR3 is 15 residues.